This entry features one T cell receptor beta chain sequence. For genomic DNA, unsorted samples relied on around 86 million PBMCs. The run depth of the assay was deep. Clones were sequenced by immunoSEQ multiplex PCR, and TCRdb holds only the in-frame ones, with some missing. The sample records 470,000 or so clones, 65% to 85% being singletons. The CDR3 is 19 amino acids. The V segment lost 3 bases and the J segment 6 bases; nucleotides outside the gene matches: 12. Looked up from germline, CDR1 is SGDLS and CDR2 is YYNGEE. These data originate in a study of shared clonotypes between healthy human individuals. The wider study: Donor ages ranged 18 to 49 years: a couple of women, a few men.

This chain joins TRBV9 and TRBJ2-2; TRBD2 matches at 15 bases. This TCR came from a woman in her forties in good health. Some clones in this sample may be carry-over from other donors' samples. Sequencing was carried out using PBMCs. The CDR3 region has the DNA TGTGCCAGCAGCGGGGTCACCGGGGGACTAGCGGGAGGCGCCGGGGAGCTGTTTTTT. This encodes CASSGVTGGLAGGAGELFF. Full variable domain (remainder filled in from reference TRBV9 and TRBJ2-2): DSGVTQTPKHLITATGQRVTLRCSPRSGDLSVYWYQQSLDQGLQFLIQYYNGEERAKGNILERFSAQQFPDLHSELNLSSLELGDSALYFCASSGVTGGLAGGAGELFFGEGSRLTVL.